This passage covers 27 T cell receptor beta chains from one sample sequenced in a study of early T cells in non-severe SARS-CoV-2 infection (dated by TCRdb to the early 2020s). Libraries came from 5' RACE. Instrument on record: NextSeq 500. In-frame beta chains were kept once TCRdb had trimmed the public reads at Q25 with fastp and called clones with MiXCR. Merged by CDR3 protein, the rows form single entries marked with the most common genes and DNA. The sample records about 98,000 distinct CDR3 sequences, approximately 10% of which are singletons. The ten largest account for around 5.1% of the sample. Sequencing was done on a sample of whole blood. The receptors derive from an adult who was a healthcare worker with PCR-confirmed SARS-CoV-2 infection or an uninfected control (not recorded which).

Many counts were recorded for this clonotype. The chain couples TRBV7-3 to TRBJ1-1; D remains unclear. Between the trimmed V and J ends, which lost 1 base and 4 bases, there was a span of 7 bases. The germline V gene has CDR1 SGHTA and CDR2 FQGTGA. There are 13 residues in the CDR3. CDR3 coding DNA: TGTGCCAGCAGCTTAAGTGGCGCCACTGAAGCTTTCTTT. Translated: CASSLSGATEAFF.

This clonotype was seen at least ten times. The chain couples TRBV18 to TRBJ2-3; 7 bases are a match to TRBD2. The germline V gene encodes CDR1 KGHSH and CDR2 LQKENI. This CDR3 is 16 amino acids long. Trimming cost V 3 bases and J 1 base; bases outside gene matches: 7. The CDR3 nucleotides are TGTGCCAGCTCACCGATTGCGGCGGGGGGCACAGATACGCAGTATTTT. This gives the protein CASSPIAAGGTDTQYF.

This chain uses TRBV6-2 or TRBV6-3 with TRBJ1-1, with a weak D call TRBD1 (5 bases). CDR1 MNHEY and CDR2 SVGEGT come from the germline V gene. The V gene lost 2 bases and the J gene lost 11 bases, with 12 bases spanning the gap. The CDR3 sequence is 12 residues long. CDR3 bases: TGTGCCAGCAGTTACGCGGGGCAGAGGGCTTTCTTT. This translates into CASSYAGQRAFF.

This clonotype occurred a few times. The rearrangement uses TRBV11-3 and TRBJ2-5; the D gene is possibly TRBD2 (5 bases). The CDR3 length is 13 residues. V lost 3 bases and J lost 5, with 10 bases in between. Germline V lookup: CDR1 SGHNT, CDR2 YENEEA. The CDR3 protein is CASSLSGLETQYF. The DNA for the CDR3 is TGTGCCAGCAGCTTGTCGGGGTTGGAGACCCAGTACTTC.

This clonotype was found a few times. The rearrangement uses TRBV24-1 and TRBJ2-5; TRBD1 aligns across 7 bases. V lost 4 bases, J lost 5 bases, and 6 bases stayed unmatched. CDR3 length: 14 residues. Germline CDR1 and CDR2: KGHDR and SFDVKD. The CDR3: CATSDNTGEETQYF. The CDR3 nucleotides are TGTGCCACCAGTGACAATACAGGGGAGGAGACCCAGTACTTC.

This clonotype was recorded many times. V is TRBV7-6 and J is TRBJ2-2; 14 nucleotides match TRBD2. The germline V gene has CDR1 SGHVS and CDR2 FNYEAQ. The CDR3 is 18 amino acids. Germline trimming cut 2 bases from V and 5 bases from J; bases unmatched to any gene: 7. CDR3 in DNA: TGTGCCAGCAGCTTACTCCCCGGACTAGCGGGAGGAACCGGGGAGCTGTTTTTT. Translated: CASSLLPGLAGGTGELFF. Together with reference TRBV7-6 and TRBJ2-2, the CDR3 gives the full variable domain: GAGVSQSPRYKVTKRGQDVALRCDPISGHVSLYWYRQALGQGPEFLTYFNYEAQQDKSGLPNDRFSAERPEGSISTLTIQRTEQRDSAMYRCASSLLPGLAGGTGELFFGEGSRLTVL.

This clonotype was observed a handful of times. V and J are TRBV7-2 and TRBJ2-4; D is unclear. The CDR3 is 11 amino acids. V lost 8 bases and J lost 6, with 8 bases in between. Per the germline V gene, CDR1 is SGHTA and CDR2 is FQGNSA. The CDR3 DNA sequence: TGTGCCAGCGAGAATCGAAACATTCAGTACTTC. This sequence encodes CASENRNIQYF.

The sample holds many counts of this clonotype. V gene TRBV20-1 combines with J gene TRBJ1-6; possibly TRBD1 for D (5 bases). Germline V gene data show CDR1 as DFQATT and CDR2 as SNEGSKA (reference sequence). Trimming shortened V by 1 base and J by 7 bases, and 11 bases separated the two germline ends. The CDR3 runs to 14 residues. This CDR3 is CSARAGRRNSPLHF. The CDR3 nucleotides read TGCAGTGCTAGAGCGGGACGGCGGAATTCACCCCTCCACTTT.

The gene calls are TRBV6-2 or TRBV6-3 and TRBJ2-7; no clear D. The CDR3 spans 14 residues. The germline V and J ends were trimmed by 0 bases and 4 bases, with 10 bases remaining between them. Germline V gene sequence: CDR1 MNHEY, CDR2 SVGEGT. CDR3 sequence: CASSYSGSTYEQYF. DNA of the CDR3: TGTGCCAGCAGTTACTCAGGGTCAACTTACGAGCAGTACTTC.

This clonotype has only a few counts. This chain uses TRBV3-1 with TRBJ2-1, with 8 bases fitting TRBD2. The CDR3 is made up of 18 amino acids. Germline V lookup: CDR1 LGHDT, CDR2 YNNKEL (reference sequence). Unmatched junction bases numbered 11, after V lost 1 base and J lost 3 bases. The DNA of the CDR3 is TGTGCCAGCAGCCAAGTGTTGGGAGCGGGAGCGGTCTACAATGAGCAGTTCTTC. Translation: CASSQVLGAGAVYNEQFF.

The chain carries TRBV18 and TRBJ2-6; 9 bases are a match to TRBD1. Germline trimming cut 4 bases from V and 0 bases from J; bases unmatched to any gene: 10. The CDR3 length is 19 residues. The germline V gene encodes CDR1 KGHSH and CDR2 LQKENI. The CDR3 loop reads CASSQILQGARSGANVLTF. CDR3 coding DNA: TGTGCCAGCTCACAAATCTTACAGGGGGCTCGCTCTGGGGCCAACGTCCTGACTTTC.

This clonotype was recorded a few times. The chain carries TRBV6-1 and TRBJ1-5; D is uncertain. The V and J ends lost 4 bases and 5 bases respectively, with 9 bases between them. The CDR3 runs 13 residues. The V gene's germline CDR1 is MNHNS and CDR2 SASEGT. This chain's CDR3 is CASSVTEDQPQHF. For the CDR3, the DNA is TGTGCCAGCAGTGTTACAGAGGATCAGCCCCAGCATTTT.

Concerning this clonotype itself: A read error is possible here, since a much larger clone lies one base away. This likely comes from a read error, as the CDR3 has no conserved phenylalanine or tryptophan at its end. The chain is built from TRBV3-1 and TRBJ1-1; TRBD1 matches 10 bases. Germline-derived CDR1 and CDR2 are LGHDT and YNNKEL (reference sequence). The J segment lost 4 bases and the V segment lost 4 bases, leaving 6 bases of the junction unmatched. CDR3 size: 15 residues. CDR3 sequence reads: CASSLPDRGITEAFS. DNA of the CDR3: TGTGCCAGCAGCCTACCGGACAGGGGGATCACTGAAGCTTTCTCT.

The sample holds many counts of this clonotype. The J gene is TRBJ2-5, the V gene TRBV7-6; perhaps TRBD1 as D (6 bases). The CDR3 loop spans 15 amino acids. V lost 1 base and J lost 1, with 10 bases in between. Germline CDR1 and CDR2: SGHVS and FNYEAQ. This CDR3 is CASSLGQVPQETQYF. CDR3 bases: TGTGCCAGCAGCTTAGGACAGGTCCCCCAAGAGACCCAGTACTTC.

The chain recombines TRBV3-1 with TRBJ2-3; 10 nucleotides agree with TRBD2. The V and J ends lost 3 bases and 1 base, in that order; junction bases with no gene match: 1. This CDR3 has 15 amino acids. Germline loops: CDR1 LGHDT, CDR2 YNNKEL (reference sequence). The CDR3 sequence: CASSQLAGGTDTQYF. The CDR3 nucleotides are TGTGCCAGCAGCCAGCTAGCGGGGGGCACAGATACGCAGTATTTT.

The chain links TRBV3-1 to TRBJ2-7, with 12 positions matching TRBD2. V shed 4 bases, J shed 3 bases, and the junction held 4 bases outside the gene matches. Germline loops: CDR1 LGHDT, CDR2 YNNKEL (reference sequence). The CDR3 spans 15 residues. The CDR3 sequence is CASSRLAGGIYEQYF. The CDR3 nucleotides are TGTGCCAGCAGCCGCCTAGCGGGAGGGATCTACGAGCAGTACTTC.

This clonotype has more than one count but fewer than ten. V usage is TRBV7-6 and J usage is TRBJ2-5; TRBD2 matches 9 bases. In germline, CDR1 is SGHVS, CDR2 FNYEAQ. The CDR3 extends over 16 amino acids. With V trimmed by 2 bases and J by 0 bases, 4 bases remained unmatched. CDR3 in DNA: TGTGCCAGCAGCTTAATGTCTAGCGGGGACCAAGAGACCCAGTACTTC. It is translated as CASSLMSSGDQETQYF.

This clonotype was found a few times. The chain combines TRBV7-2 with TRBJ1-5; D ambiguous. Germline-derived CDR1 and CDR2 are SGHTA and FQGNSA. The length of the CDR3 is 17 residues. The V end lost 4 bases, the J end lost 5 bases, and 21 bases lay between the germline ends. CDR3 region: CASSSGFGKTGDQPQHF. The CDR3 coding sequence is TGTGCCAGCAGCTCGGGATTTGGAAAAACGGGCGATCAGCCCCAGCATTTT.

In this sample, this clonotype turned up many times. This rearrangement joins TRBV29-1 to TRBJ2-1; a possible D gene is TRBD1 (7 bases). V lost 7 bases and J lost 8, with 15 bases in between. Germline V gives CDR1 SQVTM, CDR2 ANQGSEA. The CDR3 is 12 amino acids. The CDR3 DNA reads as TGCAGCGGCAGGGGGGACCTCCATGAGCAGTTCTTC. Encoded protein: CSGRGDLHEQFF.

This clonotype has at least ten counts. This chain joins TRBV19 and TRBJ1-4; D unclear. Germline V gene lookup returns CDR1 LNHDA and CDR2 SQIVND (reference sequence). The CDR3 contains 15 residues. The V end lost 1 base, the J end lost 0 bases, and 6 bases lay between the germline ends. In nucleotides, the CDR3 is TGTGCCAGTAGTATAGCCGGGTCAACTAATGAAAAACTGTTTTTT. Translation: CASSIAGSTNEKLFF.

This chain joins TRBV7-2 and TRBJ1-5, with 7 nucleotides matching TRBD1. The V gene end was trimmed by 8 bases and the J gene end by 9 bases; junction bases not matched to a gene: 16. The CDR3 sequence is 15 residues long. Germline V gene data show CDR1 as SGHTA and CDR2 as FQGNSA. CDR3 sequence: CASREAGTVGRPQHF. The CDR3 bases are TGTGCCAGCCGGGAGGCAGGGACAGTAGGTCGGCCCCAGCATTTT.

Many counts were recorded for this clonotype. This chain connects TRBV12-3 or TRBV12-4 to TRBJ1-2, with D uncertain. The CDR3 is 13 amino acids. V gave up 5 bases and J gave up 1 base, with 8 bases separating them. This chain's CDR3 is CASSTDGNYGYTF. The CDR3 bases are TGTGCCAGCAGTACGGACGGTAACTATGGCTACACCTTC.

A few counts support this clonotype. The V gene is TRBV9, the J gene TRBJ2-5; D might be TRBD2 (5 bases). CDR1 is SGDLS and CDR2 is YYNGEE in the germline V gene. V was clipped by 2 bases and J by 1 base, with 9 bases between them. The length of the CDR3 is 14 residues. The CDR3 here is CASSVGGFQETQYF. CDR3 sequence (DNA): TGTGCCAGCAGCGTTGGCGGGTTCCAAGAGACCCAGTACTTC.

This clonotype was picked up a small number of times. CDR3 in amino acids: CSARPFAGTGGREAFF. The CDR3 nucleotides read TGCAGTGCTAGGCCCTTTGCCGGGACAGGGGGGAGGGAAGCTTTCTTT. The genes are TRBV20-1 and TRBJ1-1; 11 positions match TRBD1. V was pared by 3 bases and J by 8 bases, with 14 bases of the junction left unmatched. This CDR3 contains 16 residues. CDR1 DFQATT and CDR2 SNEGSKA come from the germline V gene (reference sequence).

The J gene is TRBJ2-2, the V gene TRBV6-5, with 10 nucleotides matching TRBD2. Germline lookup yields CDR1 MNHEY and CDR2 SVGAGI. The V segment lost 5 bases and the J segment 3 bases; nucleotides outside the gene matches: 12. This CDR3 has 18 residues. The CDR3 loop is CASSPEPNLAGDTGELFF. The CDR3 DNA follows: TGTGCCAGCAGTCCCGAACCTAACCTAGCGGGAGACACCGGGGAGCTGTTTTTT.

V usage is TRBV12-5 and J usage is TRBJ2-2, with TRBD2 as a possible D gene (6 bases). CDR1 and CDR2 from the germline V gene are LGHNT and FRNRAP. V was pared by 6 bases and J by 6 bases, with 17 bases between. The CDR3 runs 15 residues. The CDR3 sequence is CASGRPGLLSGELFF. CDR3 DNA: TGTGCTAGTGGCCGGCCGGGACTTCTCTCCGGGGAGCTGTTTTTT.

V usage is TRBV28 and J usage is TRBJ2-7; 10 positions agree with TRBD2. After removal of 6 bases from V and 3 bases from J, the junction contained 2 bases not matched to a gene. The CDR3 contains 13 residues. In germline, CDR1 is MDHEN, CDR2 SYDVKM. As DNA, the CDR3 is TGTGCCAGCAGACGGACTAGCGGCTACGAGCAGTACTTC. It encodes CASRRTSGYEQYF.